A single T cell receptor beta chain is shown here with its context. Its matching antigen is unknown. This entry comes from a study of OX40 agonist ivuxolimab in advanced cancers. The overall study: With ivuxolimab, an agonistic anti-OX40 (CD134) antibody, patients were treated. Administration of intravenous ivuxolimab to patients occurred every 2 weeks at 0.01 to 10 mg/kg. Averaging approximately 60 years in age, with a range of 23 to 79, the cohort was around 85% male. Study outcomes and limitations: On average, a greater number of expanded clones characterised CD8+ T cells relative to CD4+.

Germline V CDR1 and CDR2: SGHAT, FQNNGV. V was pared by 6 bases and J by 4 bases, with 12 bases between. The CDR3 extends over 13 amino acids. Sequencing was performed with immunoSEQ multiplex PCR; in TCRdb, only in-frame clones are kept and a portion is missing. There are some 84,000 clones in the sample; 89% occur only once, and 0.19% lies in the top ten. This sample comprised CD4+ or CD8+ T cells sorted from blood, obtained in a trial of the OX40 agonist ivuxolimab. The chain is built from TRBV11-2 and TRBJ1-1; D gene ambiguous. This TCR was recovered from an adult with an advanced solid tumor such as melanoma, head and neck, liver or kidney cancer. The CDR3 loop reads CASSLIRITEAFF. CDR3 nucleotides: TGTGCCAGCAGTTTGATACGTATCACTGAAGCTTTCTTT.